This T cell receptor beta chain stems from a study of shared clonotypes between healthy human individuals. After removal of 2 bases from V and 6 bases from J, the junction contained 16 bases not matched to a gene. The germline CDR1 and CDR2 sequences are PRHDT and FYEKMQ (reference sequence). This CDR3 is built from 18 residues. Naive CD8 populations comprised CD45RO-negative cells positively selected for CCR7, excluding terminally differentiated effector memory CD45RA+ cells. Assay execution took place at the deep level. Assay used: immunoSEQ multiplex PCR; TCRdb lists only in-frame clones, some missing. The sample lists millions of clones, approximately 94% occurring once.

The source material was naive CD8+ T cells sorted from blood. The chain employs TRBV13 and TRBJ2-3; 8 bases match TRBD2. This TCR was sampled from a man in his late teens or twenties in good health. The CDR3 loop is CASSLPYSGIKGRDTQYF. The CDR3 nucleotides read TGTGCCAGCAGCTTACCGTATAGCGGGATCAAAGGGCGGGATACGCAGTATTTT. The full variable domain, in which reference TRBV13 and TRBJ2-3 provide the parts outside the CDR3, is AAGVIQSPRHLIKEKRETATLKCYPIPRHDTVYWYQQGPGQDPQFLISFYEKMQSDKGSIPDRFSAQQFSDYHSELNMSSLELGDSALYFCASSLPYSGIKGRDTQYFGPGTRLTVL.